The entry below gives a single T cell receptor (beta chain) sequence along with its context. Its specificity is unknown. The data are from a study of identical twins. The length of the CDR3 is 15 residues. V lost 7 bases and J lost 4; bases outside the gene matches: 6. The germline gives CDR1 MNHEY, CDR2 SVGEGT. General study findings and limits: The abundant beta clonotypes from cord blood had fewer insertions, and memory repertoires had none of this.

Template switching added a universal primer site; cDNA carried unique molecular identifiers. TCRdb re-derived calls from the 5' RACE reads in MiXCR, one entry per CDR3 protein. The sample includes some 730,000 distinct CDR3 sequences, 15% to 20% of them seen just once. In addition, the sample was reused for a study of T cells expressing NK-cell markers. That work adds: In a handful of donors, dominant clonotypes made up about 25-65% of CD3+CD56-NKG2C+ cells.

This receptor was obtained from a woman between 18 and 29 years old in good health. The sample consisted of PBMCs. The V call is TRBV6-2 or TRBV6-3, the J call TRBJ2-7, with 14 bases aligning to TRBD2. The CDR3 reads CASNRLAGGGYEQYF. The CDR3 nucleotides read TGTGCCAGCAACCGACTAGCGGGAGGGGGATACGAGCAGTACTTC.